This T cell receptor (beta chain) was identified during a study of T cell repertoires in cytomegalovirus infection. Background on the study: The authors used CMV epitopes that were HLA-C-restricted (recently identified) and HLA-B-restricted (well studied). Matching HLA type and CMV infection were both indicated by public TCR beta signatures.

Study results and caveats: Ex vivo responses were dominated by HLA-C-restricted CMV-specific TCR beta clonotypes. Using cumulative public TCR beta family frequency, the authors identified those who carried CMV together with the relevant HLA.

Concerning this clonotype: Its antigen is not identified.

J gave up 5 bases and V 4 bases, and 9 bases lay outside the gene matches. The CDR3 loop spans 15 amino acids. Germline CDR1 MNHNS, CDR2 SASEGT. MiXCR, run by TCRdb on the reads, gives a single entry per CDR3 protein. There are approximately 1,000,000 distinct CDR3 sequences in the sample; approximately 30% occur only once, and 13% lies in the top ten. The V and J genes are TRBV6-1 and TRBJ2-7; 9 nucleotides line up with TRBD1. This TCR was sampled from a human donor in good health (CMV status not recorded). Some clones in this sample may be carry-over from other donors' samples. Source: cultured CD8+ T cells from PBMCs, taken from culture after CMV antigen stimulation. The CDR3 sequence: CASSAPKGQGDEQYF. CDR3 DNA: TGTGCCAGCAGTGCTCCGAAGGGACAGGGTGACGAGCAGTACTTC.